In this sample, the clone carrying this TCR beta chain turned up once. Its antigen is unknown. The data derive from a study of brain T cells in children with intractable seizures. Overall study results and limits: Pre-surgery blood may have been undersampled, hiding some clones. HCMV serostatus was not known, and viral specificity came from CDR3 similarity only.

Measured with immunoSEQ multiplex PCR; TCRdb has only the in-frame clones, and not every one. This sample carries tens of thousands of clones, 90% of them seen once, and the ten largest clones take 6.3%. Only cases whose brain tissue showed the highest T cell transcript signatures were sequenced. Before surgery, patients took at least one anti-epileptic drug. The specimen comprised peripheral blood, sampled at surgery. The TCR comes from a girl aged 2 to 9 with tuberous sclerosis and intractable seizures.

The CDR3 region has the DNA TGTGCCAGCACCGAAACAGCCGGCAAAACCCAGCATTTT. Translated, it gives CASTETAGKTQHF. This chain joins TRBV7-2 and TRBJ1-5; D is unresolved. The germline V gene encodes CDR1 SGHTA and CDR2 FQGNSA. Trimming stripped 7 bases from V and 11 bases from J, with 18 bases between. The CDR3 has 13 residues.